Below are 14 T cell receptor beta chains sequenced from a single sample in a study of identical twins. Via MiXCR, TCRdb re-called the 5' RACE reads, giving one row per CDR3 protein. The repertoire consists of more than 600,000 distinct CDR3 sequences, with 15% to 20% occurring once and the leading ten covering around 12%. The data were also submitted as part of a second study, on T cells expressing NK-cell markers.

Sequenced material: PBMCs. The receptors were sampled from a young woman in good health.

This clonotype was counted at least ten times. The genes are TRBV6-1 and TRBJ1-5; D possibly corresponds to TRBD1 (5 bases). The CDR3 consists of 13 residues. Per the germline V gene, CDR1 is MNHNS and CDR2 is SASEGT. The V gene lost 6 bases and the J gene lost 4 bases, with 10 bases spanning the gap. The CDR3 DNA reads TGTGCCAGCAGCCAGGGACTGAATCAGCCCCAGCATTTT. Translated, it gives CASSQGLNQPQHF.

This chain links TRBV6-2 or TRBV6-3 with TRBJ2-3, with D possibly matching TRBD1 (6 bases). V lost 5 bases and J lost 2, with 14 bases in between. Germline V lookup: CDR1 MNHEY, CDR2 SVGEGT. The length of the CDR3 is 15 residues. The CDR3 reads CASSPGDILTDTQYF. The CDR3 coding sequence is TGTGCCAGCAGTCCCGGGGACATCCTCACAGATACGCAGTATTTT.

This clonotype was recorded once. This rearrangement joins TRBV7-3 to TRBJ1-3; no firm D call. V was shortened by 5 bases and J by 4 bases, with 9 bases between the two germline ends. The CDR3 totals 13 residues. CDR1 is SGHTA, CDR2 FQGTGA, per germline. CDR3 region: CASSQDLGNTIYF. CDR3 nucleotides: TGTGCCAGCAGCCAAGACTTGGGAAACACCATATATTTT.

Only a few counts were recorded for this clonotype. The chain carries TRBV5-6 and TRBJ1-2; no firm D call. In germline, CDR1 is SGHDT, CDR2 YYEEEE. V was cut by 1 base and J by 4 bases, with 14 bases left in between. This CDR3 region has 15 residues. The CDR3 protein is CASSLRIFTPYGYTF. DNA for the CDR3: TGTGCCAGCAGCTTGCGCATCTTCACCCCCTATGGCTACACCTTC.

The chain joins TRBV29-1 to TRBJ1-2; unclear D gene. V was trimmed by 6 bases and J by 4 bases, leaving 18 bases between them. This CDR3 is built from 14 residues. Germline assignment: CDR1 SQVTM and CDR2 ANQGSEA. CDR3 in amino acids: CSVRTYQRSYGYTF. The CDR3, as DNA: TGCAGCGTGAGGACCTATCAGAGGTCCTATGGCTACACCTTC.

The chain has TRBV12-3 or TRBV12-4 and TRBJ2-7; TRBD2 might be the D (7 bases). Trimming shortened V by 5 bases and J by 4 bases, and 15 bases separated the two germline ends. This CDR3 comprises 14 residues. This CDR3 reads CASSGGGGRYEQYF. In nucleotides, the CDR3 is TGTGCCAGCAGTGGGGGGGGGGGCAGGTACGAGCAGTACTTC.

This clonotype turned up a few times. The chain joins TRBV12-5 to TRBJ2-7; a possible D gene is TRBD1 (6 bases). V shed 4 bases and J shed 6 bases, with 10 bases lying between them. The CDR3 is 12 amino acids. Germline CDR1 LGHNT, CDR2 FRNRAP. The CDR3 coding sequence is TGTGCTAGTGGTTCATCCAGGGGCGAGCAGTACTTC. Translating gives CASGSSRGEQYF. Complete variable domain (other parts from reference TRBV12-5 and TRBJ2-7): DARVTQTPRHKVTEMGQEVTMRCQPILGHNTVFWYRQTMMQGLELLAYFRNRAPLDDSGMPKDRFSAEMPDATLATLKIQPSEPRDSAVYFCASGSSRGEQYFGPGTRLTVT.

This clonotype was detected only a few times. This rearrangement joins TRBV3-1 to TRBJ2-7; no clear D. The germline V gene encodes CDR1 LGHDT and CDR2 YNNKEL (reference sequence). The CDR3 is made up of 12 amino acids. V lost 2 bases, J lost 3 bases, and 5 bases lay in between. CDR3: CASSQRVYEQYF. The CDR3 nucleotides are TGTGCCAGCAGCCAAAGGGTCTACGAGCAGTACTTC.

The CDR3 here is CASGRQGSEAFF. Written as DNA, the CDR3 is TGTGCCAGCGGGAGACAGGGGTCTGAAGCTTTCTTT. The chain employs TRBV6-2 or TRBV6-3 and TRBJ1-1; TRBD1 matches at 8 bases. CDR1 is MNHEY and CDR2 is SVGEGT in the germline V gene. V was clipped by 8 bases and J by 6 bases; unmatched bases: 5. CDR3 size: 12 residues.

This clonotype came up a few times. The V call is TRBV20-1, the J call TRBJ2-3; D is perhaps TRBD2 (6 bases). The CDR3 covers 14 residues. The germline V and J ends were trimmed by 4 bases and 0 bases, with 11 bases remaining between them. Germline V gene sequence: CDR1 DFQATT, CDR2 SNEGSKA (reference sequence). CDR3 in amino acids: CSATTGTSTDTQYF. The DNA of the CDR3 is TGCAGTGCTACCACCGGGACTAGCACAGATACGCAGTATTTT.

This clonotype was seen only a few times. This chain connects TRBV6-5 to TRBJ1-2, with D perhaps matching TRBD1 (5 bases). There are 12 residues in the CDR3. The ends were cut back, 7 bases at V and 8 bases at J, with 14 bases in the middle. Germline V gives CDR1 MNHEY, CDR2 SVGAGI. The CDR3 reads CASTTGVEGYTF. CDR3 nucleotides: TGTGCCAGCACCACGGGGGTCGAGGGCTACACCTTC.

This chain's CDR3 is CASSTLRGAEAFF. Here the CDR3 DNA reads TGCGCCAGCAGCACTCTACGGGGCGCTGAAGCTTTCTTT. The chain links TRBV5-1 to TRBJ1-1; possible D gene TRBD1, 5 bases. V lost 4 bases, J lost 6 bases, and 13 bases lay in between. Germline V lookup: CDR1 SGHRS, CDR2 YFSETQ. This CDR3 contains 13 residues. Full variable domain (missing parts from reference TRBV5-1 and TRBJ1-1): KAGVTQTPRYLIKTRGQQVTLSCSPISGHRSVSWYQQTPGQGLQFLFEYFSETQRNKGNFPGRFSGRQFSNSRSEMNVSTLELGDSALYLCASSTLRGAEAFFGQGTRLTVV.

The chain links TRBV7-2 to TRBJ2-7; no clear D. The germline V gene has CDR1 SGHTA and CDR2 FQGNSA. V was shortened by 3 bases and J by 6 bases, with 9 bases between the two germline ends. This CDR3 contains 12 residues. This chain's CDR3 is CASSFFPGEQYF. Here the CDR3 DNA reads TGTGCCAGCAGCTTTTTTCCGGGCGAGCAGTACTTC.

V is TRBV7-9 and J is TRBJ2-5, with 9 positions matching TRBD2. J was trimmed by 1 base and V by 4 bases; bases with no gene match: 4. The germline CDR1 and CDR2 sequences are SEHNR and FQNEAQ (reference sequence). The CDR3 length is 15 residues. The CDR3 DNA reads TGTGCCAGCAGCTCATCTAGCGGGGTCCAAGAGACCCAGTACTTC. Translating gives CASSSSSGVQETQYF.